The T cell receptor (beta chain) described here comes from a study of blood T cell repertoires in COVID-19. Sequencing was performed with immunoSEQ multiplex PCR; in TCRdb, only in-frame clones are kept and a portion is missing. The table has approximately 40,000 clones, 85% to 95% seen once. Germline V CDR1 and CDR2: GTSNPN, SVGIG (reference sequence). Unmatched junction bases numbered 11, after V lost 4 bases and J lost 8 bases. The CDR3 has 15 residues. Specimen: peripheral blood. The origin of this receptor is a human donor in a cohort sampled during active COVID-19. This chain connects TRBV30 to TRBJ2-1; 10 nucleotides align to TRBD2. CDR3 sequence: CAWNPEREGLDEQFF. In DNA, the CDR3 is TGTGCCTGGAACCCCGAGCGGGAGGGCCTTGATGAGCAGTTCTTC.